This is a list of T cell receptor beta chains from one sample in a study of blood T cell repertoires in COVID-19. Some clones are missing from TCRdb's copy, which holds only in-frame ones; the method was immunoSEQ multiplex PCR. This sample carries under 350,000 clones, roughly 88% of them seen once, and the ten largest clones take 11%. Sequencing was done on a sample of peripheral blood. All receptors derive from a woman in her seventies with acute or convalescent COVID-19. The CDR3 runs from the conserved cysteine through the conserved F or W. Each record gives: V gene, J gene, clone size, D gene, CDR3 DNA, CDR3 protein. D genes are given only for firm matches. The size of a clone is reported for some rows only, either as once, few or many, or as a class for expanded clones.

v_call: TRBV6-6
j_call: TRBJ1-1
clone_size: NA
d_call: NA
cdr3_nt: TGTGCCAGCAGTTACTCAGAGGGAGGCACTGAAGCTTTCTTT
cdr3_aa: CASSYSEGGTEAFF

v_call: TRBV30
j_call: TRBJ2-3
clone_size: NA
d_call: NA
cdr3_nt: TGTGCCTGGAGTGGGGGCCCAGATACGCAGTATTTT
cdr3_aa: CAWSGGPDTQYF

v_call: TRBV4-1
j_call: TRBJ2-7
clone_size: NA
d_call: NA
cdr3_nt: TGCGCCAGCAGCGTGAGGCACCTCTCCTACGAGCAGTACTTC
cdr3_aa: CASSVRHLSYEQYF

v_call: TRBV9
j_call: TRBJ1-2
clone_size: NA
d_call: NA
cdr3_nt: TGTGCCAGCAGCGTAGGACAGAACTATGGCTACACCTTC
cdr3_aa: CASSVGQNYGYTF

v_call: TRBV2
j_call: TRBJ2-1
clone_size: NA
d_call: TRBD2
cdr3_nt: TGTGCCAGCAGTGAAGCGGGGACTAGGATACCAAATGAGCAGTTCTTC
cdr3_aa: CASSEAGTRIPNEQFF

v_call: TRBV3-1/TRBV3-2
j_call: TRBJ2-7
clone_size: NA
d_call: NA
cdr3_nt: TGTGCCAGCAGCCAAGCAGTCCAGGGGAACGAGCAGTACTTC
cdr3_aa: CASSQAVQGNEQYF

v_call: TRBV18
j_call: TRBJ1-2
clone_size: NA
d_call: NA
cdr3_nt: TGTGCCAGCTCACGGGGGGTGACCCCCTATGGCTACACCTTC
cdr3_aa: CASSRGVTPYGYTF

v_call: TRBV25-1
j_call: TRBJ1-4
clone_size: NA
d_call: NA
cdr3_nt: TGTGCCAGCTCTTGGGGAGGCAGAACTAATGAAAAACTGTTTTTT
cdr3_aa: CASSWGGRTNEKLFF

v_call: TRBV10-1
j_call: TRBJ2-7
clone_size: NA
d_call: NA
cdr3_nt: TGCGCCAGCAGTCCGAACAATCAGGGGCGGCCCTACGAGCAGTACTTC
cdr3_aa: CASSPNNQGRPYEQYF

v_call: TRBV7-2
j_call: TRBJ2-5
clone_size: NA
d_call: NA
cdr3_nt: TGTGCCAGCAGCCAAGGGGGACCGCAAGAGACCCAGTACTTC
cdr3_aa: CASSQGGPQETQYF

v_call: TRBV10-3
j_call: TRBJ2-7
clone_size: NA
d_call: TRBD1
cdr3_nt: TGTGCCATCAGTGGAAGGACAGGATGGCACGAGCAGTACTTC
cdr3_aa: CAISGRTGWHEQYF

v_call: TRBV10-3
j_call: TRBJ1-2
clone_size: NA
d_call: TRBD1
cdr3_nt: TGTGCCATCAGCTCAACAGGGGAGGCTAACTATGGCTACACCTTC
cdr3_aa: CAISSTGEANYGYTF

v_call: TRBV7-2
j_call: TRBJ2-1
clone_size: NA
d_call: TRBD2
cdr3_nt: TGTGCCAGCAGCTTAGGGACTAGTAGGGCCAATGAGCAGTTCTTC
cdr3_aa: CASSLGTSRANEQFF

v_call: TRBV5-1
j_call: TRBJ2-7
clone_size: NA
d_call: NA
cdr3_nt: TGCGCCAGCAGCTTGTGGGCCATCTCCACCTACGAGCAGTACTTC
cdr3_aa: CASSLWAISTYEQYF

v_call: TRBV1
j_call: TRBJ2-1
clone_size: NA
d_call: NA
cdr3_nt: TGCACCAGCAGCCATTCACTGACTAGCGGCCACAATGAGCAGTTCTTC
cdr3_aa: CTSSHSLTSGHNEQFF

v_call: TRBV11-3
j_call: TRBJ1-1
clone_size: NA
d_call: NA
cdr3_nt: TGTGCCAGCAGCCATTACAGGGCAACTGAAGCTTTCTTT
cdr3_aa: CASSHYRATEAFF

v_call: TRBV3-1/TRBV3-2
j_call: TRBJ1-1
clone_size: NA
d_call: NA
cdr3_nt: TGTGCCAGCAAACGGGGGGAAGGGACTGAAGCTTTCTTT
cdr3_aa: CASKRGEGTEAFF

v_call: TRBV6-1
j_call: TRBJ1-5
clone_size: NA
d_call: TRBD1
cdr3_nt: TGTGCCAGCAGTGAGGGGACAGGGTTAACTCAGCCCCAGCATTTT
cdr3_aa: CASSEGTGLTQPQHF

v_call: TRBV2
j_call: TRBJ1-1
clone_size: NA
d_call: TRBD1
cdr3_nt: TGTGCCAGCAGTGCATTGGACAGGGGAACGAACACTGAAGCTTTCTTT
cdr3_aa: CASSALDRGTNTEAFF

v_call: TRBV6-6
j_call: TRBJ1-1
clone_size: NA
d_call: NA
cdr3_nt: TGTGCCAGCAGATCGACAGCTTCGTGGAACACTGAAGCTTTCTTT
cdr3_aa: CASRSTASWNTEAFF

v_call: TRBV7-3
j_call: TRBJ2-7
clone_size: NA
d_call: TRBD1
cdr3_nt: TGTGCCAGCAGCTCCGCCGGGACAGGCTACGAGCAGTACTTC
cdr3_aa: CASSSAGTGYEQYF

v_call: TRBV5-4
j_call: TRBJ2-7
clone_size: NA
d_call: TRBD2
cdr3_nt: TGTGCCAGCAGCTTGGAGCCTAGCCGGCGGCGGGGGGTGGAGCAGTACTTC
cdr3_aa: CASSLEPSRRRGVEQYF

v_call: TRBV5-1
j_call: TRBJ2-2
clone_size: NA
d_call: TRBD2
cdr3_nt: TGCGCCAGCAGCTTGAGGACTAGCGGGGGGGCCGGGGAGCTGTTTTTT
cdr3_aa: CASSLRTSGGAGELFF

v_call: TRBV7-7
j_call: TRBJ1-1
clone_size: once
d_call: NA
cdr3_nt: TGTGCTAGCAGCTTAGGGGCTGGGACTGAAGCTTTCTTT
cdr3_aa: CASSLGAGTEAFF

v_call: TRBV29-1
j_call: TRBJ1-4
clone_size: NA
d_call: NA
cdr3_nt: TGCAGCGTTGGAGGGAGGAATGAAAAACTGTTTTTT
cdr3_aa: CSVGGRNEKLFF

v_call: TRBV30
j_call: TRBJ2-2
clone_size: NA
d_call: NA
cdr3_nt: TGTGCCTGGAGTCCAAATACCGGGGAGCTGTTTTTT
cdr3_aa: CAWSPNTGELFF

v_call: TRBV3-1/TRBV3-2
j_call: TRBJ1-3
clone_size: NA
d_call: NA
cdr3_nt: TGTGCCAGCGGGGGGGGGACTTTCTCTGGAAACACCATATATTTT
cdr3_aa: CASGGGTFSGNTIYF

v_call: TRBV2
j_call: TRBJ1-6
clone_size: NA
d_call: NA
cdr3_nt: TGTGCCAGCAGTGAAGAGGCCGGCGGAACCCATTCACCCCTCCACTTT
cdr3_aa: CASSEEAGGTHSPLHF

v_call: TRBV6-4
j_call: TRBJ1-1
clone_size: NA
d_call: NA
cdr3_nt: TGTGCCAGCAGTGCTCAGGGTAGTACTGAAGCTTTCTTT
cdr3_aa: CASSAQGSTEAFF

v_call: TRBV5-1
j_call: TRBJ2-4
clone_size: NA
d_call: NA
cdr3_nt: TGCGCCAGCACTACTGTTATGGGGGGACCCATTCAGTACTTC
cdr3_aa: CASTTVMGGPIQYF

v_call: TRBV6-5
j_call: TRBJ1-2
clone_size: NA
d_call: NA
cdr3_nt: TGTGCCAGCAGCGGTGGACAGTCTTACTATGGCTACACCTTC
cdr3_aa: CASSGGQSYYGYTF

v_call: TRBV4-1
j_call: TRBJ1-1
clone_size: NA
d_call: TRBD1
cdr3_nt: TGCGCCAGCAGCCCAGGACAGGTGAGGGTATCTGAAGCTTTCTTT
cdr3_aa: CASSPGQVRVSEAFF